The following is a TCR beta chain sequence with its context. This entry comes from a study of blood T cell repertoires in COVID-19. On the study more broadly: T cells, B-cell-depleted T cells, or PBMCs supplied cDNA or gDNA.

Seattle cases were enrolled at active infection and followed longitudinally. In the study's own analysis: Reference gene primer amplification gave nucleated cell count estimates. Some clones are missing from TCRdb's copy, which holds only in-frame ones; the method was immunoSEQ multiplex PCR. That table gives V, J and clone size, and the DNA gave D and trimming. The profile covers tens of thousands of clones, with approximately 85% appearing a single time and just over 3% taken by the ten largest. CDR3 length equals 13 residues. V was cut by 3 bases and J by 10 bases, with 13 bases left in between. CDR1 is GTSNPN and CDR2 is SVGIG in the germline V gene (reference sequence).

This chain links TRBV30 with TRBJ1-6; perhaps TRBD1 as D (5 bases). This TCR was sampled from a woman older than 75 with COVID-19, enrolled during active disease. Sequenced: peripheral blood. The CDR3: CAWSAGVDSPLHF. The CDR3 DNA reads as TGTGCCTGGAGCGCGGGGGTGGACTCACCCCTCCACTTT.